The 29 T cell receptor beta chains reported below all come from one sample, sequenced in a study of T cells after yellow fever vaccination (dated by TCRdb to about 2019). The treatment or condition label here, explained by the study, means: live attenuated yellow fever vaccine strain. To prepare the library, 5' RACE was applied. Instrument used: Illumina HiSeq 2500. TCRdb cleaned the public reads at Q25 with fastp, built clones with MiXCR and kept in-frame beta chains. A single entry per CDR3 protein holds the most common genes and DNA from its merged rows. For this sample there are 450,000 to 600,000 distinct CDR3 sequences; about 13% appear just once. The ten largest clones take up more than 12% of the sample. The sample in question was PBMCs, obtained on the day of the yellow fever booster vaccination. Receptors originate from a man aged 25 to 45 who received the YFV17D yellow fever vaccine.

The gene calls are TRBV10-3 and TRBJ2-7, with D possibly called TRBD1 or TRBD2 (5 bases each). This CDR3 spans 11 amino acids. The germline gives CDR1 ENHRY, CDR2 SYGVKD. V lost 6 bases to trimming and J lost 6 bases, with 9 bases between them. The CDR3 DNA reads TGTGCCATCAGGGGGGAATTCGAGCAGTACTTC. Protein sequence: CAIRGEFEQYF.

This clonotype was detected only a few times. The rearrangement links TRBV5-1 to TRBJ2-7; TRBD1 matches at 12 bases. V lost 4 bases, J lost 6 bases, and 5 bases stayed unmatched. The CDR3 spans 14 residues. Germline CDR1 SGHRS, CDR2 YFSETQ. CDR3 DNA sequence: TGCGCCAGCAGCCCCACGGGACAGGGGGCCGAGCAGTACTTC. Translation: CASSPTGQGAEQYF. Drawing the rest from reference TRBV5-1 and TRBJ2-7, the complete variable domain is KAGVTQTPRYLIKTRGQQVTLSCSPISGHRSVSWYQQTPGQGLQFLFEYFSETQRNKGNFPGRFSGRQFSNSRSEMNVSTLELGDSALYLCASSPTGQGAEQYFGPGTRLTVT.

This chain joins TRBV28 and TRBJ2-7; the match to TRBD1 covers 9 bases. Germline V CDR1 and CDR2: MDHEN, SYDVKM. The CDR3 runs to 14 residues. The V segment lost 6 bases and the J segment 6 bases; nucleotides outside the gene matches: 9. The CDR3 nucleotides are TGTGCCAGCAGGAGACCGGGACAGGGAATCGAGCAGTACTTC. Translated: CASRRPGQGIEQYF.

This clonotype was counted between two and nine times. V gene TRBV7-9 combines with J gene TRBJ1-1; D ambiguous. Germline CDR1 and CDR2: SEHNR and FQNEAQ (reference sequence). CDR3 size: 13 residues. Deletions cut 0 bases from V and 5 bases from J, with 7 bases between. The CDR3 DNA follows: TGTGCCAGCAGCTTAGCAATCTGGACTGAAGCTTTCTTT. Residues: CASSLAIWTEAFF.

V usage is TRBV6-5 and J usage is TRBJ2-7, with a tentative D call TRBD1 (6 bases). This CDR3 has 12 amino acids. Germline values: CDR1 MNHEY, CDR2 SVGAGI. Trimming removed 8 bases at V and 6 bases at J, with 14 bases between. CDR3 sequence: CASSSEGVEQYF. The CDR3 coding sequence is TGTGCCAGCTCCTCCGAGGGGGTCGAGCAGTACTTC.

At least ten counts were recorded for this clonotype. This chain joins TRBV5-1 and TRBJ2-1; TRBD1 is a possible D gene (6 bases). V shed 4 bases and J shed 2 bases, with 10 bases lying between them. Per germline, CDR1 SGHRS and CDR2 YFSETQ. The CDR3 runs 14 residues. The CDR3 DNA reads as TGCGCCAGCAGCCCGCAGGGGACCTACAATGAGCAGTTCTTC. Protein: CASSPQGTYNEQFF. Supplemented by reference TRBV5-1 and TRBJ2-1, the full variable domain reads KAGVTQTPRYLIKTRGQQVTLSCSPISGHRSVSWYQQTPGQGLQFLFEYFSETQRNKGNFPGRFSGRQFSNSRSEMNVSTLELGDSALYLCASSPQGTYNEQFFGPGTRLTVL.

A few counts support this clonotype. V gene TRBV19 combines with J gene TRBJ2-1, with a weak D call TRBD1 (6 bases). V lost 3 bases to trimming and J lost 6 bases, with 9 bases between them. The CDR3 is 13 amino acids. CDR1 is LNHDA, CDR2 SQIVND, per germline (reference sequence). CDR3 amino acids: CASSIRTVNEQFF. The DNA of the CDR3 is TGTGCCAGTAGTATCCGGACAGTCAATGAGCAGTTCTTC.

The chain links TRBV2 to TRBJ2-3; D ambiguous. The germline gives CDR1 SNHLY, CDR2 FYNNEI. V lost 3 bases, J lost 0 bases, and 7 bases lay in between. This CDR3 spans 14 amino acids. The CDR3 coding sequence is TGTGCCAGCAGTGAGGACGAGAGCACAGATACGCAGTATTTT. Amino acid sequence: CASSEDESTDTQYF. The full variable domain, in which reference TRBV2 and TRBJ2-3 provide the parts outside the CDR3, is EPEVTQTPSHQVTQMGQEVILRCVPISNHLYFYWYRQILGQKVEFLVSFYNNEISEKSEIFDDQFSVERPDGSNFTLKIRSTKLEDSAMYFCASSEDESTDTQYFGPGTRLTVL.

The chain is built from TRBV25-1 and TRBJ2-1; unclear D gene. Germline CDR1 is MGHDK and CDR2 is SYGVNS. The V gene lost 3 bases and the J gene lost 0 bases, with 9 bases spanning the gap. The CDR3 contains 15 residues. The CDR3 nucleotides are TGTGCCAGCAGTGACTCGGTAAGCTCCTACAATGAGCAGTTCTTC. Residues: CASSDSVSSYNEQFF. Combining the CDR3 with reference TRBV25-1 and TRBJ2-1 gives the whole variable domain EADIYQTPRYLVIGTGKKITLECSQTMGHDKMYWYQQDPGMELHLIHYSYGVNSTEKGDLSSESTVSRIRTEHFPLTLESARPSHTSQYLCASSDSVSSYNEQFFGPGTRLTVL.

This clonotype has more than one count but fewer than ten. The CDR3 protein is CASSPSQGTDEQYF. CDR3 DNA: TGTGCCAGCAGCCCGTCCCAGGGGACGGACGAGCAGTACTTC. This sequence joins TRBV7-2 and TRBJ2-7; maybe TRBD1 (6 bases). CDR1 and CDR2 from the germline V gene are SGHTA and FQGNSA. Trimming left V 5 bases short and J 5 bases short, with 16 bases between. This CDR3 region has 14 residues.

The chain employs TRBV12-3 or TRBV12-4 and TRBJ1-5; D remains ambiguous. The CDR3 consists of 13 residues. The CDR3 loop is CATQGNPAQPQHF. DNA of the CDR3: TGTGCGACCCAAGGGAACCCAGCTCAGCCCCAGCATTTT.

In this sample, this clonotype turned up a few times. An end of the junction does not agree with germline; a read error may underlie this. The CDR3 reads CASSTTSGSASHF. The DNA of the CDR3 is TGTGCCAGCAGCACAACTAGCGGGAGTGCCTCTCACTTC. The chain uses TRBV7-2 and TRBJ2-7; 11 nucleotides match TRBD2. In germline, CDR1 is SGHTA, CDR2 FQGNSA. This CDR3 comprises 13 residues.

This chain uses TRBV7-2 with TRBJ2-3; TRBD1 might be the D (6 bases). The germline CDR1 and CDR2 sequences are SGHTA and FQGNSA. The CDR3 is 13 amino acids. With 2 bases removed from V and 5 bases from J, the gap between germline ends came to 8 bases. CDR3 nucleotide sequence: TGTGCCAGCAGCTTACAACAGGGAGATACGCAGTATTTT. Protein product: CASSLQQGDTQYF.

This clonotype was seen a handful of times. The chain carries TRBV27 and TRBJ2-3; TRBD2 matches at 10 bases. Germline V lookup: CDR1 MNHEY, CDR2 SMNVEV (reference sequence). This CDR3 has 15 amino acids. V lost 11 bases and J lost 2; bases outside the gene matches: 10. The CDR3 spells CACYSGRPYTDTQYF. DNA of the CDR3: TGTGCCTGCTATAGCGGGAGGCCCTACACAGATACGCAGTATTTT.

The gene calls are TRBV5-4 and TRBJ2-3; 7 bases match TRBD2. Germline V gene sequence: CDR1 SGHNT, CDR2 YYREEE (reference sequence). CDR3 length equals 16 residues. The J segment lost 2 bases and the V segment lost 4 bases, leaving 10 bases of the junction unmatched. This CDR3 reads CASSPRRGSVTDTQYF. CDR3 bases: TGTGCCAGCAGCCCCCGGCGGGGGAGCGTCACAGATACGCAGTATTTT.

V and J are TRBV20-1 and TRBJ2-3; 8 nucleotides align to TRBD2. There are 15 residues in the CDR3. J gave up 0 bases and V 4 bases, and 6 bases lay outside the gene matches. In germline, CDR1 is DFQATT, CDR2 SNEGSKA (reference sequence). CDR3 nucleotides: TGCAGTGCTAAACGGGCTAGCGGGAGCACAGATACGCAGTATTTT. Protein product: CSAKRASGSTDTQYF.

Concerning this clonotype: The germline gene is not matched at one end of the junction; a read error may be the cause. This chain connects TRBV20-1 to TRBJ2-4; 10 bases match TRBD2. CDR1 DFQATT and CDR2 SNEGSKA come from the germline V gene (reference sequence). This CDR3 spans 17 amino acids. For the CDR3, the DNA is TGCTGTGCTAGGACGCCTAGCGGGAGAAAAGCCAAAAACATTCAGTACTTC. Residues: CCARTPSGRKAKNIQYF.

There are a few counts of this clonotype. CDR3 sequence: CASSLRQGAVDTQYF. CDR3 sequence (DNA): TGTGCCAGCAGCTTGAGACAGGGGGCTGTAGATACGCAGTATTTT. J is TRBJ2-3 and V is TRBV5-4; 10 bases line up with TRBD1. V lost 1 base to trimming and J lost 5 bases; unmatched junction nucleotides: 4. The CDR3 loop spans 15 amino acids. CDR1 and CDR2 from the germline V gene are SGHNT and YYREEE (reference sequence).

The sample holds a few counts of this clonotype. The chain joins TRBV20-1 to TRBJ2-1; 12 nucleotides align to TRBD1. Germline trimming cut 0 bases from V and 6 bases from J; bases unmatched to any gene: 3. This CDR3 contains 15 residues. Germline CDR1 reads DFQATT; CDR2 reads SNEGSKA (reference sequence). The CDR3 is CSAREPGQGANEQFF. CDR3 nucleotide sequence: TGCAGTGCTAGAGAGCCGGGACAGGGGGCCAATGAGCAGTTCTTC.

This clonotype was seen a few times. The chain couples TRBV5-1 to TRBJ1-5; tentatively, D is TRBD1 (6 bases). With 0 bases removed from V and 4 bases from J, the gap between germline ends came to 11 bases. This CDR3 comprises 15 residues. Germline loops: CDR1 SGHRS, CDR2 YFSETQ. The CDR3 DNA reads TGCGCCAGCAGCTTGGCGGACAGCGTTAATCAGCCCCAGCATTTT. Protein product: CASSLADSVNQPQHF.

This clonotype occurred many times. The rearrangement joins TRBV28 to TRBJ2-4; 8 bases agree with TRBD1. The CDR3 has 14 amino acids. Per the germline V gene, CDR1 is MDHEN and CDR2 is SYDVKM. V trimming: 7 bases; J trimming: 7 bases; junction bases outside the gene matches: 9. CDR3 bases: TGTGCCAGCACTCTGGACAGGGTGGGGAACATTCAGTACTTC. As protein: CASTLDRVGNIQYF.

The chain combines TRBV18 with TRBJ2-2; tentatively, D is TRBD2 (6 bases). The CDR3 is 17 residues long. With 6 bases removed from V and 6 bases from J, the gap between germline ends came to 23 bases. The germline V gene encodes CDR1 KGHSH and CDR2 LQKENI. The CDR3 spells CASSTIVGGRAPGELFF. The CDR3 coding sequence is TGTGCCAGCTCTACGATCGTCGGGGGAAGAGCCCCCGGGGAGCTGTTTTTT.

The chain links TRBV6-4 to TRBJ1-2; D possibly corresponds to TRBD1 (6 bases). V shed 2 bases and J shed 3 bases, with 7 bases lying between them. Germline V lookup: CDR1 MRHNA, CDR2 SNTAGT. The CDR3 contains 13 residues. The chain's CDR3 is CASSDGGDYGYTF. The CDR3 DNA is TGTGCCAGCAGTGACGGGGGCGACTATGGCTACACCTTC.

This chain connects TRBV27 to TRBJ2-5; D tentatively fits TRBD1 or TRBD2 (5 bases each). The CDR3 sequence is 14 residues long. Germline V gene lookup returns CDR1 MNHEY and CDR2 SMNVEV (reference sequence). Trimming stripped 3 bases from V and 4 bases from J, with 12 bases between. This chain's CDR3 is CASSFGTRGETQYF. Here the CDR3 DNA reads TGTGCCAGCAGTTTTGGGACCCGAGGAGAGACCCAGTACTTC.

Notes on this clonotype: This may stem from a read error, because a much larger clone lies one nucleotide away. The V call is TRBV4-2, the J call TRBJ1-1; D gene unclear. Germline CDR1 and CDR2: LGHNA and YNFKEQ. V was pared by 0 bases and J by 1 base, with 3 bases between. The CDR3 totals 13 residues. The CDR3 nucleotides are TGTGCCAGCAGCCAAGAGCCGAACACTGAAGCTTTCTTT. Residues: CASSQEPNTEAFF.

This clonotype was picked up a small number of times. V usage is TRBV13 and J usage is TRBJ2-3; D uncertain. The V gene's germline CDR1 is PRHDT and CDR2 FYEKMQ (reference sequence). CDR3 length equals 13 residues. The ends were cut back, 2 bases at V and 4 bases at J, with 7 bases in the middle. CDR3 nucleotide sequence: TGTGCCAGCAGCTTAACTTTTCCAGATACGCAGTATTTT. It codes for CASSLTFPDTQYF.

This clonotype appeared a few times. The J gene is TRBJ2-5, the V gene TRBV7-8; tentatively, D is TRBD2 (6 bases). The CDR3 contains 13 residues. Trimming left V 4 bases short and J 7 bases short, with 13 bases between. The germline CDR1 and CDR2 sequences are SGHVS and FQNEAQ. The CDR3 loop reads CASSYLPEGTQYF. The CDR3 DNA reads as TGTGCCAGCAGCTACCTCCCGGAGGGGACCCAGTACTTC. The full variable domain, in which reference TRBV7-8 and TRBJ2-5 provide the parts outside the CDR3, is GAGVSQSPRYKVAKRGQDVALRCDPISGHVSLFWYQQALGQGPEFLTYFQNEAQLDKSGLPSDRFFAERPEGSVSTLKIQRTQQEDSAVYLCASSYLPEGTQYFGPGTRLLVL.

The CDR3 reads CASSQSEDHYNEQFF. In DNA form, the CDR3 reads TGCGCCAGCAGCCAATCGGAGGATCACTACAATGAGCAGTTCTTC. The chain recombines TRBV4-3 with TRBJ2-1, with D tentatively TRBD2 (5 bases). There are 15 residues in the CDR3. Trimming took 2 bases from V and 3 from J, leaving 11 bases between them. Germline values: CDR1 LGHNA, CDR2 YSLEER.

The chain couples TRBV5-1 to TRBJ2-5; 10 nucleotides match TRBD2. Germline lookup yields CDR1 SGHRS and CDR2 YFSETQ. Trimming took 0 bases from V and 5 from J; bases not matched to a gene: 10. This CDR3 spans 17 amino acids. This CDR3 reads CASSLALLAGSAETQYF. As DNA, the CDR3 is TGCGCCAGCAGCTTGGCGTTACTAGCGGGGTCTGCGGAGACCCAGTACTTC.